This T cell receptor beta chain was captured by sequencing in a study of T cell responses to AZD1222 COVID-19 vaccine. The wider study: Pooling was applied to second doses at about 4 or about 12 weeks.

Only in-frame clones appear in the TCRdb table, and some are missing; sequencing was by immunoSEQ multiplex PCR. The data hold tens of thousands of clones, with around 86% observed a single time. Overall study results and limits: Distributed over spike, vaccine-associated CD4 TCRs predominated at 160-218 and 743-854. Only five or six AZD1222 recipients were seropositive at baseline. White British donors predominated, females outnumbered males, and clonal diversity was possibly underestimated.

A remark on this clone: The target antigen is unknown.

Germline CDR1 reads LGHDT; CDR2 reads YNNKEL (reference sequence). The CDR3 covers 16 residues. V gave up 0 bases and J gave up 9 bases; unmatched junction bases: 7. This sequence was found in an adult in good health. The chain recombines TRBV3-1 (or the pseudogene TRBV3-2) with TRBJ2-7; TRBD2 matches 14 bases. The sample consisted of peripheral blood, taken on day 0 of AZD1222 vaccination. CDR3 region: CASSQEWGTSGRGQYF. The DNA for the CDR3 is TGTGCCAGCAGCCAAGAGTGGGGGACTAGCGGGAGAGGGCAGTACTTC.